The sequence of this TCR beta chain was determined in a study of OX40 agonist ivuxolimab in advanced cancers. On the study more broadly: Melanoma, hepatocellular carcinoma, head and neck or renal cell cancer occurred in dose-escalation patients.

The data were produced by immunoSEQ multiplex PCR, yet TCRdb's version contains in-frame clones alone and is incomplete. The sample contains 84,000 or so clones, under 95% of which appear only once. The CDR3 spans 13 residues. In germline, CDR1 is SGHAT, CDR2 FQNNGV. V gave up 5 bases and J gave up 5 bases, with 13 bases separating them. This sample comprised CD4+ or CD8+ T cells sorted from blood, obtained in a trial of the OX40 agonist ivuxolimab. J is TRBJ2-7 and V is TRBV11-2; D is undetermined. The clonotype originates from an adult with an advanced solid tumor such as melanoma, head and neck, liver or kidney cancer. CDR3 coding DNA: TGTGCCAGCAGCGCTACCTCCTGGGACGAGCAGTACTTC. It is translated as CASSATSWDEQYF.